This TCR beta chain was recovered during a study of T cell responses to AZD1222 COVID-19 vaccine. V gave up 2 bases and J gave up 4 bases, with 18 bases separating them. Germline V gene sequence: CDR1 GTSNPN, CDR2 SVGIG (reference sequence). CDR3 length: 16 residues. Notes on this clone: Its antigen is undetermined.

Pooling of second doses given at about 4 or about 12 weeks was done. Assay: immunoSEQ multiplex PCR; the TCRdb copy retains only in-frame clones and omits some. The sample yields about 130,000 clones, approximately 92% seen once. Study results and caveats: With dominance at 160-218 and 743-854, vaccine-associated CD4 TCRs spanned spike. Nearly half of spike-specific TCRs reportedly target variant regions that are unmutated in the B.1.351 and B.1.1.7 variants.

J is TRBJ1-5 and V is TRBV30, with D unresolved. Specimen: peripheral blood, collected 28 days after the second AZD1222 dose. The sequence came from an adult who received the AZD1222 COVID-19 vaccine. The CDR3 is CAWSRAAGRSNQPQHF. The CDR3 nucleotides are TGTGCCTGGAGTAGGGCAGCGGGGAGGAGTAATCAGCCCCAGCATTTT.